This TCR beta chain was recorded in a study of T cell responses to AZD1222 COVID-19 vaccine. General observations from the study: It should be noted that donors were predominantly white British and more often female, and clonal diversity was possibly underestimated. Repertoire collection took place solely once the T cell response had peaked. At 160-218 and 743-854, vaccine-associated CD4 TCRs were dominant, and they spanned spike. After two AZD1222 doses, spike-specific TCR breadth and depth rose versus day 0.

Repertoires were generated with immunoSEQ multiplex PCR, while TCRdb's copy carries only in-frame clones and drops some. The data show roughly 200,000 clones, approximately 93% seen once. The CDR3 runs to 13 residues. The germline V and J ends were trimmed by 11 bases and 0 bases, with 11 bases remaining between them. CDR1 is SGHNT and CDR2 is YENEEA in the germline V gene. A note on this clone: Its specificity is unknown.

The sample in question was peripheral blood, obtained 28 days after the second AZD1222 dose. The chain employs TRBV11-3 and TRBJ1-5; no clear D gene. The source of this sequence is an adult who received the AZD1222 COVID-19 vaccine. This chain's CDR3 is CAGRHNSNQPQHF. CDR3 nucleotides: TGTGCCGGCCGACACAATAGCAATCAGCCCCAGCATTTT.